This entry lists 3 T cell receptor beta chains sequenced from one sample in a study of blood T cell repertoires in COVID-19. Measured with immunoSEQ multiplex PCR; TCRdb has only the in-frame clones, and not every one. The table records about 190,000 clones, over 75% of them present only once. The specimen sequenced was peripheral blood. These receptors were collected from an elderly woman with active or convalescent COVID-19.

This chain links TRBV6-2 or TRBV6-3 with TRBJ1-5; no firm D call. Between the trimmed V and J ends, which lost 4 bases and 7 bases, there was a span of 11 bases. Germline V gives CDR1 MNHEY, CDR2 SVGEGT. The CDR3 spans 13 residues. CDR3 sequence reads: CASSLRVLQPQHF. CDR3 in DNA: TGTGCCAGCAGTTTGCGGGTCCTGCAGCCCCAGCATTTT.

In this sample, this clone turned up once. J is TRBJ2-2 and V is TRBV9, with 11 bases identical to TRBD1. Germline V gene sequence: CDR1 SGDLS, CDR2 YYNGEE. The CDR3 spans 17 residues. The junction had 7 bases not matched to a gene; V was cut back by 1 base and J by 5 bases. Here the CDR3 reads CASSVNRDRGGTGELFF. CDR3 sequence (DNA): TGTGCCAGCAGCGTAAACCGGGACAGGGGGGGAACCGGGGAGCTGTTTTTT.

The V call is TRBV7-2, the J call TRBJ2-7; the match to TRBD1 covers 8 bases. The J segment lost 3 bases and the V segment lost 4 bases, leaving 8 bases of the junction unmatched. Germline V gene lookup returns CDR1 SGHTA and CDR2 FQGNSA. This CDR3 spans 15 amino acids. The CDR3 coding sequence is TGTGCCAGCAGCTACCAGGGGGCGGTTTTCTACGAGCAGTACTTC. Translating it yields CASSYQGAVFYEQYF. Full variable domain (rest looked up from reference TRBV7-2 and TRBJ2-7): GAGVSQSPSNKVTEKGKDVELRCDPISGHTALYWYRQSLGQGLEFLIYFQGNSAPDKSGLPSDRFSAERTGGSVSTLTIQRTQQEDSAVYLCASSYQGAVFYEQYFGPGTRLTVT.